A selection of T cell receptor beta chains follows, all from one sample in a study of blood T cell repertoires in COVID-19. Using immunoSEQ multiplex PCR, the repertoire was profiled, and TCRdb retains in-frame clones only, with some absent. The sample carries around 140,000 clones, around 89% recorded once. Sequenced material: peripheral blood. These receptors were collected from a man between 60 and 75 years old with COVID-19, enrolled during active disease. Each CDR3 is given with its conserved first and last residue. A D gene is named only where the DNA matches it firmly. Size is stated for part of the rows, as once, few or many counts, or as a class when the clone is expanded.

cdr3_aa	cdr3_nt	clone_size	cdr3_length	v_call	j_call	d_call
CASSSGNNQPQHF	TGTGCCAGCTCAAGCGGGAATAATCAGCCCCAGCATTTT	.	13	TRBV18	TRBJ1-5	.
CASSSDRGLFPYEQYF	TGTGCCAGCAGCTCGGACAGGGGGCTATTCCCCTACGAGCAGTACTTC	.	16	TRBV7-6	TRBJ2-7	TRBD1
CASSLVKGGLTEAFF	TGTGCCAGCAGCTTAGTAAAAGGGGGCTTAACTGAAGCTTTCTTT	.	15	TRBV7-8	TRBJ1-1	TRBD1
CASSPSIQASSYEQYF	TGCGCCAGCAGCCCGAGCATACAGGCAAGCTCCTACGAGCAGTACTTC	.	16	TRBV5-1	TRBJ2-7	.
CASGLGGYEQYF	TGTGCCAGCGGCTTGGGGGGGTACGAGCAGTACTTC	.	12	TRBV27	TRBJ2-7	TRBD2
CASSTTGTSSSETQYF	TGTGCCAGTAGTACGACCGGGACTAGCTCCTCGGAGACCCAGTACTTC	once	16	TRBV19	TRBJ2-5	TRBD2
CASSVGVASSSPLHF	TGTGCCAGCAGCGTAGGTGTAGCCTCGAGCTCACCCCTCCACTTT	.	15	TRBV9	TRBJ1-6	.
CASSFAGTADYEQYF	TGTGCCAGCAGCTTTGCCGGGACTGCCGACTACGAGCAGTACTTC	.	15	TRBV5-5	TRBJ2-7	.
CASSIWLPGNEKLFF	TGTGCCAGTAGTATCTGGTTACCGGGGAATGAAAAACTGTTTTTT	.	15	TRBV19	TRBJ1-4	.
CASSPPLRLAASQETQYF	TGTGCCAGCAGCCCCCCCCTACGGCTAGCGGCATCTCAAGAGACCCAGTACTTC	.	18	TRBV3-1/TRBV3-2	TRBJ2-5	TRBD2
CASSFGTEHYGYTF	TGTGCCAGCAGTTTTGGGACAGAACACTATGGCTACACCTTC	.	14	TRBV28	TRBJ1-2	TRBD1
CAWSRGGAIGEKLFF	TGTGCCTGGAGCCGGGGAGGAGCAATAGGGGAAAAACTGTTTTTT	.	15	TRBV30	TRBJ1-4	.
CASSQDGTGADDEQYF	TGCGCCAGCAGCCAAGATGGGACAGGGGCCGATGACGAGCAGTACTTC	.	16	TRBV4-1	TRBJ2-7	TRBD1
CASTGIDRNQPQHF	TGTGCCAGCACCGGAATCGACAGGAATCAGCCCCAGCATTTT	.	14	TRBV6-5	TRBJ1-5	.
CASGWTGQSEAFF	TGTGCTAGTGGTTGGACCGGACAGTCTGAAGCTTTCTTT	.	13	TRBV12-5	TRBJ1-1	.
CASTKEPQGAGGYTF	TGTGCCAGTACCAAAGAGCCCCAGGGGGCCGGAGGCTACACCTTC	.	15	TRBV19	TRBJ1-2	TRBD1
CASSFTISSYEQYF	TGTGCCAGCAGCTTTACTATTTCCTCCTACGAGCAGTACTTC	.	14	TRBV5-4	TRBJ2-7	.
CASSLTGRLNYGYTF	TGTGCCAGCAGCTTAACGGGGAGGCTAAACTATGGCTACACCTTC	.	15	TRBV7-3	TRBJ1-2	.
CATSESKGVFTDTQYF	TGTGCCACCAGTGAATCCAAGGGGGTGTTCACAGATACGCAGTATTTT	few	16	TRBV24-1	TRBJ2-3	.
CASSRTGGSYEQYF	TGTGCCAGCAGCCGGACAGGGGGTTCCTACGAGCAGTACTTC	once	14	TRBV28	TRBJ2-7	TRBD1
CASTRGGSGGRSTGELFF	TGCGCCAGCACCAGGGGGGGTAGCGGGGGGCGGTCCACCGGGGAGCTGTTTTTT	.	18	TRBV10-2	TRBJ2-2	TRBD2
CASSPNTPEQYF	TGTGCCAGCTCACCGAACACACCCGAGCAGTACTTC	once	12	TRBV18	TRBJ2-7	.
CAWRGQASQPQHF	TGTGCCTGGAGGGGACAGGCCTCCCAGCCCCAGCATTTT	.	13	TRBV30	TRBJ1-5	TRBD1
CAWSVSGNQPQHF	TGTGCCTGGAGTGTCTCGGGCAATCAGCCCCAGCATTTT	.	13	TRBV30	TRBJ1-5	.
CAIRLNFPGQGSPGSNTEAFF	TGTGCCATCAGGTTAAACTTCCCGGGACAGGGGTCCCCTGGCTCCAACACTGAAGCTTTCTTT	.	21	TRBV10-3	TRBJ1-1	TRBD1
CASSERGARETQYF	TGTGCCAGCAGTGAACGGGGGGCCCGGGAGACCCAGTACTTC	.	14	TRBV2	TRBJ2-5	.
CASSEGGLGNYGYTF	TGTGCCAGTAGTGAGGGAGGACTTGGGAACTATGGCTACACCTTC	once	15	TRBV19	TRBJ1-2	.
CASSQRQGINQPQHF	TGTGCCAGCAGCCAAAGACAGGGGATCAATCAGCCCCAGCATTTT	.	15	TRBV3-1/TRBV3-2	TRBJ1-5	TRBD1
CASSYGTDGNTIYF	TGTGCCAGCAGCTACGGGACAGATGGAAACACCATATATTTT	.	14	TRBV7-9	TRBJ1-3	TRBD1
CASSLAHGRYEKLFF	TGTGCCAGCAGCTTAGCTCACGGGAGGTATGAAAAACTGTTTTTT	.	15	TRBV7-9	TRBJ1-4	.
CASRRTGKETQYF	TGTGCCAGTAGGAGGACAGGAAAAGAGACCCAGTACTTC	.	13	TRBV19	TRBJ2-5	TRBD1
CASSSRDGYTF	TGTGCCAGCAGTTCCCGGGATGGCTACACCTTC	.	11	TRBV28	TRBJ1-2	.
CASSLERGSSYEQYF	TGTGCCAGCAGCTTAGAACGCGGCAGCTCCTACGAGCAGTACTTC	.	15	TRBV7-2	TRBJ2-7	.
CASSQVLVGENQPQHF	TGCGCCAGCAGCCAAGTCTTAGTCGGAGAAAATCAGCCCCAGCATTTT	once	16	TRBV4-1	TRBJ1-5	.
CASSREGSGRGSYEQYF	TGTGCCAGCAGTAGAGAAGGCTCCGGGAGGGGATCCTACGAGCAGTACTTC	few	17	TRBV5-4	TRBJ2-7	TRBD2
CATPPLAGSTDTQYF	TGTGCCACCCCGCCCCTAGCGGGTAGCACAGATACGCAGTATTTT	.	15	TRBV7-9	TRBJ2-3	TRBD2
CASSHRDLSGTGGGYTF	TGTGCCAGCAGTCACCGGGACCTTTCCGGGACAGGGGGTGGCTACACCTTC	.	17	TRBV5-5	TRBJ1-2	TRBD1
CASTPPGRQNTEAFF	TGCGCCAGCACTCCTCCAGGGCGGCAGAACACTGAAGCTTTCTTT	.	15	TRBV5-1	TRBJ1-1	.
CASSPEGQPTYEQYF	TGTGCCAGCAGCCCAGAGGGACAGCCTACCTACGAGCAGTACTTC	.	15	TRBV6-5	TRBJ2-7	TRBD1
CASSPGQLNYGYTF	TGTGCCAGCAGCCCCGGACAGCTTAACTATGGCTACACCTTC	.	14	TRBV6-5	TRBJ1-2	.
CARRTGSYEQYF	TGTGCCAGAAGAACCGGGTCCTACGAGCAGTACTTC	.	12	TRBV7-5	TRBJ2-7	.
CASSSTGYNEQFF	TGTGCCAGCAGCTCCACAGGCTACAATGAGCAGTTCTTC	once	13	TRBV5-8	TRBJ2-1	.